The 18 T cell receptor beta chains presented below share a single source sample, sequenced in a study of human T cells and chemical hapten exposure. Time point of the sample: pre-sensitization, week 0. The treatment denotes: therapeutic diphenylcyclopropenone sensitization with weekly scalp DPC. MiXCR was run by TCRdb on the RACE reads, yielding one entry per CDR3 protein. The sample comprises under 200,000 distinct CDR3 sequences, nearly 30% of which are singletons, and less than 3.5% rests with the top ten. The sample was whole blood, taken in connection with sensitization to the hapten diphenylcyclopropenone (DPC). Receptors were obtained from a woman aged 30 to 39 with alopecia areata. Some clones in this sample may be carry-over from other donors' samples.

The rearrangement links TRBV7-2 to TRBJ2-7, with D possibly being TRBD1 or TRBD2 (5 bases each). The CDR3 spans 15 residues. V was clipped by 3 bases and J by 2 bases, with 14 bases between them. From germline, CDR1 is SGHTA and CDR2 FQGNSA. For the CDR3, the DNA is TGTGCCAGCAGCTTGAGGGACCCAGGTCCCTACGAGCAGTACTTC. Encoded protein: CASSLRDPGPYEQYF.

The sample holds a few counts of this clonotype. CDR3 in amino acids: CASTGAIGTDTQYF. The CDR3 DNA follows: TGTGCCAGTACGGGGGCTATAGGCACAGATACGCAGTATTTT. This chain uses TRBV19 with TRBJ2-3; D is possibly TRBD1 or TRBD2 (6 bases each). The CDR3 consists of 14 residues. V lost 7 bases and J lost 1, with 12 bases in between. Per the germline V gene, CDR1 is LNHDA and CDR2 is SQIVND (reference sequence).

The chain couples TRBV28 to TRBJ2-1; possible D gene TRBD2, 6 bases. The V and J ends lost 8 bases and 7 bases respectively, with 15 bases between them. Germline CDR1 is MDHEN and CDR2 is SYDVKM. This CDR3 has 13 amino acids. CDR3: CASLIGGGNEQFF. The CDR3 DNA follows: TGTGCCAGCCTGATAGGTGGGGGGAATGAGCAGTTCTTC.

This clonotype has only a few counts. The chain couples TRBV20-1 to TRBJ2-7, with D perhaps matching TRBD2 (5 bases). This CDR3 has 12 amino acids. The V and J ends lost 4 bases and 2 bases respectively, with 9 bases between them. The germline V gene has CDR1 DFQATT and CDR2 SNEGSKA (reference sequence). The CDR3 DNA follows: TGCAGTGCTACTAGCACCGCCTACGAGCAGTACTTC. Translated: CSATSTAYEQYF.

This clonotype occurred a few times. CDR3: CSARDASRRFF. The CDR3 nucleotides are TGCAGTGCTAGAGATGCCTCTCGTCGGTTCTTC. V usage is TRBV20-1 and J usage is TRBJ2-1; D gene uncertain. From germline, CDR1 is DFQATT and CDR2 SNEGSKA (reference sequence). The V gene lost 0 bases and the J gene lost 15 bases, with 12 bases spanning the gap. The CDR3 length is 11 residues.

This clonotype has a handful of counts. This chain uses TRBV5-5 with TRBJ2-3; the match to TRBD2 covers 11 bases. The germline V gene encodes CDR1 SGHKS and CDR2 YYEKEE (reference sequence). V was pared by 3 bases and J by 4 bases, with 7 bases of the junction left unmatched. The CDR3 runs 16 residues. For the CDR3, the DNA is TGTGCCAGCAGCTCACTTAGCGGGGGGGCCTCAGATACGCAGTATTTT. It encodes CASSSLSGGASDTQYF.

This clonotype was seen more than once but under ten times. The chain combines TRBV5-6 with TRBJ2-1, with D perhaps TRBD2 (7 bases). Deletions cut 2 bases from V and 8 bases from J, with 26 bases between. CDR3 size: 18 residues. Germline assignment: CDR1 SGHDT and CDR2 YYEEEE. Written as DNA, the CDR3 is TGTGCCAGCAGCTTAAGGGGGGGATATACCGGACGGCCCTATGAGCAGTTCTTC. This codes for CASSLRGGYTGRPYEQFF. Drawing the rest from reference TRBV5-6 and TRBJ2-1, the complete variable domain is DAGVTQSPTHLIKTRGQQVTLRCSPKSGHDTVSWYQQALGQGPQFIFQYYEEEERQRGNFPDRFSGHQFPNYSSELNVNALLLGDSALYLCASSLRGGYTGRPYEQFFGPGTRLTVL.

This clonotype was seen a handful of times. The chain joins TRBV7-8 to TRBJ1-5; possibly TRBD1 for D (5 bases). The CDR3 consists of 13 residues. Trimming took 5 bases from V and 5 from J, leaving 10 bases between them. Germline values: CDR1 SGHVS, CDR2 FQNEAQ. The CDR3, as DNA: TGTGCCAGCAGCCCCATAGGGGATCAGCCCCAGCATTTT. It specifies CASSPIGDQPQHF.

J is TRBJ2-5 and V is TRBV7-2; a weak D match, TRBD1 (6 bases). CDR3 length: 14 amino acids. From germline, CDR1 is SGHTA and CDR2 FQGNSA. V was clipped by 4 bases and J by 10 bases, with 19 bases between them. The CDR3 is CASSSDSPARNQYF. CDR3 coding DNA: TGTGCCAGCAGCTCGGACAGCCCAGCAAGGAACCAGTACTTC. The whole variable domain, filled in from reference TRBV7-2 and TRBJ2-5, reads GAGVSQSPSNKVTEKGKDVELRCDPISGHTALYWYRQSLGQGLEFLIYFQGNSAPDKSGLPSDRFSAERTGGSVSTLTIQRTQQEDSAVYLCASSSDSPARNQYFGPGTRLLVL.

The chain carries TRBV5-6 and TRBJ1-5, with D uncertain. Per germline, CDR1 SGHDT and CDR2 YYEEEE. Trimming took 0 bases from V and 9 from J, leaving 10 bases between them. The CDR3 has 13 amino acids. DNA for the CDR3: TGTGCCAGCAGCTTGGGGGCCCCTGGGCCCCAGCATTTT. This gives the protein CASSLGAPGPQHF.

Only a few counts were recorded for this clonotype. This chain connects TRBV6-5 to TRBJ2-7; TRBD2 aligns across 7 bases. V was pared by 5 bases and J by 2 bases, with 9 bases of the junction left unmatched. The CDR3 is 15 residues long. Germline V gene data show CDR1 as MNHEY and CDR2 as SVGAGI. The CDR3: CASSTGLGATYEQYF. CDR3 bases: TGTGCCAGCAGTACAGGACTAGGTGCAACCTACGAGCAGTACTTC.

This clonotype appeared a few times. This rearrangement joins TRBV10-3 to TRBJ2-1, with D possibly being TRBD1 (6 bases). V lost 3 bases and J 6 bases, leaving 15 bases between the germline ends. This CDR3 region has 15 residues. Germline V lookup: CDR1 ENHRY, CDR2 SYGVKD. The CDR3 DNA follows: TGTGCCATCAGTGAAACCGGGACACCGGGCAATGAGCAGTTCTTC. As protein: CAISETGTPGNEQFF.

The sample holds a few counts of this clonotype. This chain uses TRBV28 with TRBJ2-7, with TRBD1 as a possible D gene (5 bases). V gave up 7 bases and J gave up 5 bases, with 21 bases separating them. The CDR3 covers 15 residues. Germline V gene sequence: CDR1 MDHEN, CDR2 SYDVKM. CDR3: CASTLKVGRSDEQYF. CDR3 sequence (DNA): TGTGCCAGCACCCTCAAAGTGGGGCGGTCCGACGAGCAGTACTTC.

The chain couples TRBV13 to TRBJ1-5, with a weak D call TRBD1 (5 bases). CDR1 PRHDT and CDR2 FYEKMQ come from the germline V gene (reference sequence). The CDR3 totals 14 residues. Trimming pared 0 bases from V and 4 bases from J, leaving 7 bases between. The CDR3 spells CASSLGEGNQPQHF. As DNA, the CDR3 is TGTGCCAGCAGCTTAGGGGAGGGGAATCAGCCCCAGCATTTT.

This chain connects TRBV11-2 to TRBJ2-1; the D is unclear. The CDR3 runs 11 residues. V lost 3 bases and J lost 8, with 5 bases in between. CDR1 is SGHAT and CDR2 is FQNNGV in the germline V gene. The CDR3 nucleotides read TGTGCCAGCAGCTTTGAGGATGAGCAGTTCTTC. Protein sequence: CASSFEDEQFF.

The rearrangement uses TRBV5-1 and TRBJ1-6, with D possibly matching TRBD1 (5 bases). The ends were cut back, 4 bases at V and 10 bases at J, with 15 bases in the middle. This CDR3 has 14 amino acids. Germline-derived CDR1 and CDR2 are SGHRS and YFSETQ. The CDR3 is CASSPGLQGSPLHF. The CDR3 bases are TGCGCCAGCAGCCCGGGCCTCCAGGGCTCACCCCTCCACTTT.

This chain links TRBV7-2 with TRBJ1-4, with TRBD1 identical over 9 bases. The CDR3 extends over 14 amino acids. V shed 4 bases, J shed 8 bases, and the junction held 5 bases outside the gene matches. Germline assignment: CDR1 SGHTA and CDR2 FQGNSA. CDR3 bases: TGTGCCAGCAGCTCGGACAGGGGCTCCGAAAAACTGTTTTTT. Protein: CASSSDRGSEKLFF.

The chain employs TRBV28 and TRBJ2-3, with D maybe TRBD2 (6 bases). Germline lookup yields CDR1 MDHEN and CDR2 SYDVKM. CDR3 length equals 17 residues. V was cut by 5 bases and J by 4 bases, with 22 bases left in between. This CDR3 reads CASSPREGRREADTQYF. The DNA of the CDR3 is TGTGCCAGCAGTCCACGGGAAGGACGGCGGGAAGCAGATACGCAGTATTTT. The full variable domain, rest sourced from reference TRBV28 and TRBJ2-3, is DVKVTQSSRYLVKRTGEKVFLECVQDMDHENMFWYRQDPGLGLRLIYFSYDVKMKEKGDIPEGYSVSREKKERFSLILESASTNQTSMYLCASSPREGRREADTQYFGPGTRLTVL.